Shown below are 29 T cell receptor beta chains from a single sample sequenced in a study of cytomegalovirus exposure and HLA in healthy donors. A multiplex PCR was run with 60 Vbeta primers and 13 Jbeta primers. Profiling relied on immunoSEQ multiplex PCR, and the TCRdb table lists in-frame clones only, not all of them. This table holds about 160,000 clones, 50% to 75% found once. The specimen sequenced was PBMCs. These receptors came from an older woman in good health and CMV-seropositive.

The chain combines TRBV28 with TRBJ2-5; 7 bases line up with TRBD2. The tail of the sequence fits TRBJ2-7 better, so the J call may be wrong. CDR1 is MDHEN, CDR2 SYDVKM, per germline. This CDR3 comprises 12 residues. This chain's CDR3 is CASGEGSVEQYF. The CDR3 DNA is TGTGCCAGCGGGGAGGGATCGGTCGAGCAGTACTTC.

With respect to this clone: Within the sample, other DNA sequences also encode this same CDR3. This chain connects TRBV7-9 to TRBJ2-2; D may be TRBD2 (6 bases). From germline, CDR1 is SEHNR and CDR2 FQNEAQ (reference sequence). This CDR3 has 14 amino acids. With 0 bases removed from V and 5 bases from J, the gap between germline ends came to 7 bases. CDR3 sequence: CASSLAGGTGELFF. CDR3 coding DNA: TGTGCCAGCAGCTTAGCTGGGGGGACCGGGGAGCTGTTTTTT.

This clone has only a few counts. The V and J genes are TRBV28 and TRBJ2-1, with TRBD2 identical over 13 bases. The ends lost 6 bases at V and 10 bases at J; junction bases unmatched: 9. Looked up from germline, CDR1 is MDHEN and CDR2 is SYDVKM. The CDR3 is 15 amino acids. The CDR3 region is CASRKLAGGPQEQFF. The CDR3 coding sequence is TGTGCCAGCAGGAAACTAGCGGGAGGGCCACAAGAGCAGTTCTTC.

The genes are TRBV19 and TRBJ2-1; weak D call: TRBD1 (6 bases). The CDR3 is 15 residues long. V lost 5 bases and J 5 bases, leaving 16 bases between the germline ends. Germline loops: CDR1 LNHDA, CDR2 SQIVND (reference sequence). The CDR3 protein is CASSPDRRLNNEQFF. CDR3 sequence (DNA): TGTGCCAGTAGTCCAGACAGGCGTCTTAACAATGAGCAGTTCTTC.

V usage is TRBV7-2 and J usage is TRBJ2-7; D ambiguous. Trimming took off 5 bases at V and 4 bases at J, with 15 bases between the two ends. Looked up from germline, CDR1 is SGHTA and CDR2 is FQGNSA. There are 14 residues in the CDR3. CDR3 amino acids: CASSPTLAGYEQYF. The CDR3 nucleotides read TGTGCCAGCAGCCCCACCTTGGCAGGTTACGAGCAGTACTTC.

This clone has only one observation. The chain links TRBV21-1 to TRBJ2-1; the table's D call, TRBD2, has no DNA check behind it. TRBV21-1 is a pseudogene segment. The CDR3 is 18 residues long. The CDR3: CASSPRTSGRVAYNEQFF. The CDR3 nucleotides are TGTGCCAGCAGCCCACGGACTAGCGGGAGGGTGGCCTACAATGAGCAGTTCTTC.

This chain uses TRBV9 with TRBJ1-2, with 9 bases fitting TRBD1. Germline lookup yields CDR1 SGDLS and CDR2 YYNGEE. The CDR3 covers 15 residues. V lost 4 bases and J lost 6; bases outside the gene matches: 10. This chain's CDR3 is CASSPYLDRGDGYTF. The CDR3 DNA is TGTGCCAGCAGCCCATACTTGGACAGGGGAGATGGCTACACCTTC. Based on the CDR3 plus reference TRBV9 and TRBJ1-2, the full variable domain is DSGVTQTPKHLITATGQRVTLRCSPRSGDLSVYWYQQSLDQGLQFLIQYYNGEERAKGNILERFSAQQFPDLHSELNLSSLELGDSALYFCASSPYLDRGDGYTFGSGTRLTVV.

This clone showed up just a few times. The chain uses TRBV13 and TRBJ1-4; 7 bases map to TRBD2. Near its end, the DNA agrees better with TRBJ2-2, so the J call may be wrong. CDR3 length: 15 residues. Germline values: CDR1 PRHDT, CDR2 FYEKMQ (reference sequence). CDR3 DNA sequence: TGTGCCAGCAGCCCCGGGGGGACCGGGGAGGAGGAGCTGTTTTTT. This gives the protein CASSPGGTGEEELFF.

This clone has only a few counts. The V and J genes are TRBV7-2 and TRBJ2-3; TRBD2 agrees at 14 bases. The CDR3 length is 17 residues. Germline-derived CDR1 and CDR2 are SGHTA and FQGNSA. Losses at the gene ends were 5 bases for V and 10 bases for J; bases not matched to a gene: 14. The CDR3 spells CASSPRSGTSGSRPQYF. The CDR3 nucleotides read TGTGCCAGCAGCCCTCGTTCCGGGACTAGCGGGAGTAGGCCGCAGTATTTT.

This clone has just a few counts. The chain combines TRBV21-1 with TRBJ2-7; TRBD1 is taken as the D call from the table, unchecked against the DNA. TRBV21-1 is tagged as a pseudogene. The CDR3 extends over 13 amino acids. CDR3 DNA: TGTGCCAGCATCAGACAGGGACCCTACGAGCAGTACTTC. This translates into CASIRQGPYEQYF.

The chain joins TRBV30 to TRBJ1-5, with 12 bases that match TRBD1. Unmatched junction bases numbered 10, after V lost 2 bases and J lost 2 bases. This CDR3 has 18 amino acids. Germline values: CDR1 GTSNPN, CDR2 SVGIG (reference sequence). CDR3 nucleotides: TGTGCCTGGAGTTCCGGGACAGGGGGCGCCGGGGGCAATCAGCCCCAGCATTTT. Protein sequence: CAWSSGTGGAGGNQPQHF.

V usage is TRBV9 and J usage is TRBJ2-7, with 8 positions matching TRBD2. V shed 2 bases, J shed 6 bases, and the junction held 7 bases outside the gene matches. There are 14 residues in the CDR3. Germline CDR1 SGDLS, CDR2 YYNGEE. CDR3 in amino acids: CASSVSQRGSEQYF. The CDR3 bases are TGTGCCAGCAGCGTTAGCCAGCGGGGGAGCGAGCAGTACTTC.

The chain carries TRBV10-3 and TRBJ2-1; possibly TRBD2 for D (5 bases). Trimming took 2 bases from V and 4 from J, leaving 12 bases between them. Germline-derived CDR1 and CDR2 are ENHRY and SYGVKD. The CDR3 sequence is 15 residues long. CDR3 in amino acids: CAISEPLAEYNEQFF. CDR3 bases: TGTGCCATCAGTGAGCCCCTAGCAGAATACAATGAGCAGTTCTTC.

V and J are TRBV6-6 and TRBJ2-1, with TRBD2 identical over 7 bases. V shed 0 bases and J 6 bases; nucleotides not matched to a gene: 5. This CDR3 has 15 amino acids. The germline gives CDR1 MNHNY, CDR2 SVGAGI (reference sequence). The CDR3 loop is CASSYSSGTTNEQFF. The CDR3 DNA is TGTGCCAGCAGTTACTCGAGCGGGACCACCAATGAGCAGTTCTTC.

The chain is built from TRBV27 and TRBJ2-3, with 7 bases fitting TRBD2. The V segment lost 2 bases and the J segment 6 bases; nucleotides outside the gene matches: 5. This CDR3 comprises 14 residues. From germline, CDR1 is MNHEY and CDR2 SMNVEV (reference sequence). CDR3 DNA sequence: TGTGCCAGCAGTTTAGCTAGCGGCGGGGATACGCAGTATTTT. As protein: CASSLASGGDTQYF.

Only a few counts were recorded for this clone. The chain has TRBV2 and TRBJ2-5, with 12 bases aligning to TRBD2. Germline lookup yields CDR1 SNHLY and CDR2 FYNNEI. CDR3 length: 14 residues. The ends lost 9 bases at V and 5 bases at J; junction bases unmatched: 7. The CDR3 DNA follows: TGTGCCAGACTAGCGGGAGGTGTGGGGGAGACCCAGTACTTC. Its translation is CARLAGGVGETQYF.

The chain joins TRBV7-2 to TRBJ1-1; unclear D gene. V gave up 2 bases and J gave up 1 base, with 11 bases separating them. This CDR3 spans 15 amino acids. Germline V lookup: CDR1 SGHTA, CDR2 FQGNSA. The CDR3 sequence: CASSLQAGENTEAFF. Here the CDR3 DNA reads TGTGCCAGCAGCTTACAGGCCGGGGAGAACACTGAAGCTTTCTTT.

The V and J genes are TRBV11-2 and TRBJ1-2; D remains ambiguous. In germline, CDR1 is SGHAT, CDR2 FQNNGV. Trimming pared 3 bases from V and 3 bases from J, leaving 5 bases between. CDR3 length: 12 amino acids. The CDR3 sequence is CASSLGDYGYTF. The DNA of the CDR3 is TGTGCCAGCAGCTTGGGAGACTATGGCTACACCTTC.

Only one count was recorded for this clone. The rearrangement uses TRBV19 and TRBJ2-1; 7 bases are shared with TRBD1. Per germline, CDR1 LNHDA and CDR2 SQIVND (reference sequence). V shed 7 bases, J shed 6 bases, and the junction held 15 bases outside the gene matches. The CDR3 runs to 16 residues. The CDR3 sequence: CASTPPQGSFGNEQFF. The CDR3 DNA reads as TGTGCCAGTACCCCCCCACAGGGGTCTTTCGGCAATGAGCAGTTCTTC.

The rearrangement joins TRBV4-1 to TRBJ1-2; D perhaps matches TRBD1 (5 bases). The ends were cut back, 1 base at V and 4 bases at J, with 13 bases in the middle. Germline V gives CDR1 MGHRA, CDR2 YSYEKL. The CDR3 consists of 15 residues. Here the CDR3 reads CASSQAITGGYGYTF. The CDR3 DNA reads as TGCGCCAGCAGCCAAGCTATCACCGGGGGCTATGGCTACACCTTC.

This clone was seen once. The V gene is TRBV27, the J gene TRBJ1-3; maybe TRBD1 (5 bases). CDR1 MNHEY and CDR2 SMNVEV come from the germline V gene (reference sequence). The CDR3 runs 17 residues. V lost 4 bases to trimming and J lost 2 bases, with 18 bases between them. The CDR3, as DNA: TGTGCCAGCAGTTCTACCGGGGGTCAACGGGCTGGAAACACCATATATTTT. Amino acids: CASSSTGGQRAGNTIYF.

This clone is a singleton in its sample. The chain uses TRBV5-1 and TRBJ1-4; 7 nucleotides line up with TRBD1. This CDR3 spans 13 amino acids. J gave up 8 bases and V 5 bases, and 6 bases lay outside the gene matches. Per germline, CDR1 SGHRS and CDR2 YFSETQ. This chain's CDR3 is CASRTGSLEKLFF. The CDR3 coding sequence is TGCGCCAGCAGGACAGGGTCTTTAGAAAAACTGTTTTTT.

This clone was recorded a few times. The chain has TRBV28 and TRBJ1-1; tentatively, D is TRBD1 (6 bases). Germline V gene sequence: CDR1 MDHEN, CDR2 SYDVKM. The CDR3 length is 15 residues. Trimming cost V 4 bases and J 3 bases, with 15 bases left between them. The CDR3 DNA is TGTGCCAGCAGTTCCTACACAGGGCAACACACTGAAGCTTTCTTT. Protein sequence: CASSSYTGQHTEAFF.

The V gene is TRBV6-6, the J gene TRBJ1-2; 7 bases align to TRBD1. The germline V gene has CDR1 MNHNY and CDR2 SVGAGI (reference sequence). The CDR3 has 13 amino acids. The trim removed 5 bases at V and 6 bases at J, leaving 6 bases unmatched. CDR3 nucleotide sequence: TGTGCCAGCAGTCAGAGACAGGGAGATGGCTACACCTTC. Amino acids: CASSQRQGDGYTF.

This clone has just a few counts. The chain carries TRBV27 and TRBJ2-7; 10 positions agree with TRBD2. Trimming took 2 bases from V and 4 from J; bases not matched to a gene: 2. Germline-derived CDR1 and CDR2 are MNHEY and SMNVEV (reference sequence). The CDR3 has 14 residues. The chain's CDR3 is CASSLSGRGYEQYF. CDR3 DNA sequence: TGTGCCAGCAGTTTAAGCGGGAGGGGGTACGAGCAGTACTTC.

The CDR3 reads CATLKGVYGYTF. For the CDR3, the DNA is TGTGCCACCCTGAAGGGAGTTTACGGCTACACCTTC. This rearrangement joins TRBV6-1 to TRBJ1-2; no clear D gene. The V gene lost 10 bases and the J gene lost 8 bases, with 17 bases spanning the gap. The CDR3 is 12 amino acids. The germline V gene encodes CDR1 MNHNS and CDR2 SASEGT.

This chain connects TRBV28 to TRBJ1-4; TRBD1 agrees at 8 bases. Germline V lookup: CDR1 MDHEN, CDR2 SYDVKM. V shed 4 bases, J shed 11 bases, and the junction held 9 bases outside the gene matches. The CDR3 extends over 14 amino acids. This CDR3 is CASSSSGGGGKLFF. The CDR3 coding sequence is TGTGCCAGCAGTTCATCAGGGGGCGGCGGGAAACTGTTTTTT.

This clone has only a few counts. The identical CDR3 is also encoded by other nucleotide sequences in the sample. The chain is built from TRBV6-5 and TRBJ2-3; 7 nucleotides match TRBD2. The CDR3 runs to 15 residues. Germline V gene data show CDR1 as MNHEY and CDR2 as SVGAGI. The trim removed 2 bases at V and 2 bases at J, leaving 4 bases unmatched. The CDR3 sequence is CASSYRAGSTDTQYF. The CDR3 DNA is TGTGCCAGCAGTTACCGAGCGGGATCCACAGATACGCAGTATTTT.

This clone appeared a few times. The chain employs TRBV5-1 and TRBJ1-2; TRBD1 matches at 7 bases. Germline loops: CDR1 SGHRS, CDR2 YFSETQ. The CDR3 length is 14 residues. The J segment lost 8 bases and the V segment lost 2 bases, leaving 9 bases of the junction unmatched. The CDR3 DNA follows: TGCGCCAGCAGCTTACCGACAGGGCTGGGCGGCTACACCTTC. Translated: CASSLPTGLGGYTF. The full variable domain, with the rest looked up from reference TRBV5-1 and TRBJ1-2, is KAGVTQTPRYLIKTRGQQVTLSCSPISGHRSVSWYQQTPGQGLQFLFEYFSETQRNKGNFPGRFSGRQFSNSRSEMNVSTLELGDSALYLCASSLPTGLGGYTFGSGTRLTVV.